A selection of T cell receptor beta chains follows, all from one sample in a study of cytomegalovirus exposure and HLA in healthy donors. TCRdb's table, derived via immunoSEQ multiplex PCR, lists solely in-frame clones and lacks some. Of about 93,000 clones in the sample, about 78% were seen once. The material sequenced was PBMCs. The receptors shown here come from a woman aged 40 to 50 in good health and CMV-seronegative. CDR3s include the opening cysteine and the closing phenylalanine or tryptophan. The D gene is left open where the match is weak. For some rows the clone size is stated as once, few or many, or as a class when expanded; others skip it.

size	V	J	D	CDR3	DNA
.	TRBV6-5	TRBJ1-1	TRBD1	CASGTGAGFEAFF	TGTGCCAGCGGAACAGGGGCCGGGTTTGAAGCTTTCTTT
.	TRBV10-3	TRBJ2-3	.	CAISPYDRGDTQYF	TGTGCCATCAGTCCCTATGACAGAGGAGATACGCAGTATTTT
.	TRBV5-1	TRBJ1-1	TRBD1	CASSFSGTGGRRAFF	TGCGCCAGCAGCTTCTCCGGGACAGGGGGCCGGCGAGCTTTCTTT
once	TRBV10-3	TRBJ2-6	.	CAISESAGERAAGANVLTF	TGTGCCATCAGTGAGTCGGCAGGGGAAAGGGCGGCTGGGGCCAACGTCCTGACTTTC
.	TRBV30	TRBJ2-5	.	CAWSVRRQETQYF	TGTGCCTGGAGTGTACGGCGGCAAGAGACCCAGTACTTC
.	TRBV7-2	TRBJ1-5	.	CASSLDPGRDQPQHF	TGTGCCAGCAGCTTAGACCCAGGGAGGGATCAGCCCCAGCATTTT
.	TRBV18	TRBJ2-7	TRBD2	CASSPRLAGGGEQYF	TGTGCCAGCTCACCAAGACTAGCGGGAGGGGGCGAGCAGTACTTC
.	TRBV28	TRBJ2-2	TRBD2	CASSSGGTGELFF	TGTGCCAGCAGTTCGGGGGGCACCGGGGAGCTGTTTTTT
.	TRBV7-3	TRBJ2-5	.	CASSNTRSGTQYF	TGTGCCAGCAGCAACACTAGAAGCGGGACCCAGTACTTC
.	TRBV7-8	TRBJ2-7	TRBD2	CASSLAGGIYEQYF	TGTGCCAGCAGTCTAGCGGGAGGGATCTACGAGCAGTACTTC
.	TRBV6-5	TRBJ1-5	.	CASSYSEGSNQPQHF	TGTGCCAGCAGTTACTCGGAGGGTAGCAATCAGCCCCAGCATTTT
once	TRBV19	TRBJ1-5	.	CASAEEGRSNQPQHF	TGTGCCAGTGCCGAGGAGGGAAGGAGCAATCAGCCCCAGCATTTT
.	TRBV29-1	TRBJ2-2	.	CSVVDSLANTGELFF	TGCAGCGTTGTCGACAGCTTAGCGAACACCGGGGAGCTGTTTTTT
few	TRBV15	TRBJ1-4	.	CATSRDPRVGNEKLFF	TGTGCCACCAGCAGAGATCCCAGGGTCGGAAATGAAAAACTGTTTTTT
.	TRBV10-3	TRBJ1-2	.	CAISESAGAYGYTF	TGTGCCATCAGTGAGTCAGCGGGGGCCTATGGCTACACCTTC
few	TRBV6-5	TRBJ1-5	.	CASSRTGGNQPQHF	TGTGCCAGCAGCCGGACCGGGGGCAATCAGCCCCAGCATTTT
once	TRBV9	TRBJ2-6	TRBD1	CASSKSLGTGHSGANVLTF	TGTGCCAGCAGCAAATCCCTCGGGACAGGACACTCTGGGGCCAACGTCCTGACTTTC
few	TRBV30	TRBJ1-1	.	CAWSVRGAGNTEAFF	TGTGCCTGGAGTGTACGGGGGGCGGGGAACACTGAAGCTTTCTTT
.	TRBV11-1	TRBJ1-1	.	CASSPSARRSEAFF	TGTGCCAGCAGCCCATCTGCCAGGCGCTCTGAAGCTTTCTTT
few	TRBV29-1	TRBJ1-1	.	CSVEDLGTYEAFF	TGCAGCGTTGAAGATCTAGGCACTTATGAAGCTTTCTTT
.	TRBV29-1	TRBJ2-1	TRBD2	CSVRPGGYNEQFF	TGCAGCGTCCGGCCGGGGGGATACAATGAGCAGTTCTTC
.	TRBV6-4	TRBJ2-1	.	CASSDGSEDEQFF	TGTGCCAGCAGTGATGGCTCCGAGGATGAGCAGTTCTTC
.	TRBV29-1	TRBJ1-2	.	CSVPTNEDYGYTF	TGCAGCGTACCGACGAACGAGGACTATGGCTACACCTTC
once	TRBV19	TRBJ2-2	TRBD1	CASRGQAAITGELFF	TGTGCCAGTAGGGGACAGGCGGCAATCACCGGGGAGCTGTTTTTT
.	TRBV6-5	TRBJ2-2	TRBD1	CASSPGTATGELFF	TGTGCCAGCAGCCCCGGGACAGCAACCGGGGAGCTGTTTTTT
.	TRBV27	TRBJ2-1	TRBD1	CASSLDRGHNEQFF	TGTGCCAGCAGCCTAGACAGGGGTCACAATGAGCAGTTCTTC
.	TRBV5-4	TRBJ2-7	.	CASSPGQFREQYF	TGTGCCAGCAGCCCCGGACAGTTTCGGGAGCAGTACTTC
few	TRBV7-9	TRBJ1-1	.	CASSRSGAEAFF	TGTGCCAGCAGCCGGTCGGGGGCTGAAGCTTTCTTT
.	TRBV5-6	TRBJ1-5	.	CASSPQGTQPQHF	TGTGCCAGCAGCCCTCAGGGAACTCAGCCCCAGCATTTT
.	TRBV6-1	TRBJ2-1	TRBD1	CASSEVGGRGLFSYNEQFF	TGTGCCAGCAGTGAAGTGGGAGGCAGGGGGCTCTTCTCCTACAATGAGCAGTTCTTC
.	TRBV19	TRBJ2-7	.	CASSYDRRDEQYF	TGTGCCAGTAGTTATGACAGACGGGACGAGCAGTACTTC
.	TRBV11-2	TRBJ2-7	.	CASRDSPEQYF	TGTGCCAGCAGGGACAGCCCCGAGCAGTACTTC
once	TRBV2	TRBJ2-1	TRBD2	CASSGGLAGVGGQFF	TGTGCCAGCAGTGGGGGACTAGCGGGAGTTGGGGGGCAGTTCTTC
few	TRBV7-8	TRBJ2-7	.	CASSLTGYEQYF	TGTGCCAGCAGCTTGACAGGTTACGAGCAGTACTTC
.	TRBV7-9	TRBJ2-5	TRBD1	CASSLRDRGPQETQYF	TGTGCCAGCAGTCTACGGGACAGGGGGCCCCAAGAGACCCAGTACTTC
.	TRBV2	TRBJ1-6	TRBD1	CATEGQGYNSPLHF	TGTGCCACCGAGGGACAGGGGTATAATTCACCCCTCCACTTT
.	TRBV28	TRBJ2-7	TRBD1	CASRPGQGSYEQYF	TGTGCCAGCAGGCCGGGACAGGGATCCTACGAGCAGTACTTC
.	TRBV5-6	TRBJ2-5	TRBD2	CASTEGGKETQYF	TGTGCCAGCACCGAGGGAGGGAAAGAGACCCAGTACTTC
.	TRBV5-6	TRBJ2-4	.	CASSLGAHKNIQYF	TGTGCCAGCAGTCTGGGGGCACACAAAAACATTCAGTACTTC
once	TRBV11-2	TRBJ2-2	TRBD2	CASSLASGRARTGELFF	TGTGCCAGCAGCTTAGCTAGCGGGAGGGCCAGAACCGGGGAGCTGTTTTTT
.	TRBV7-8	TRBJ1-1	TRBD1	CASSYRQGHGTEAFF	TGTGCCAGCAGCTACAGACAGGGACATGGCACTGAAGCTTTCTTT
once	TRBV15	TRBJ2-1	TRBD2	CATSREAGAYNNEQFF	TGTGCCACCAGCAGAGAAGCGGGAGCTTATAACAATGAGCAGTTCTTC
.	TRBV5-1	TRBJ2-2	.	CASSWDWVNTGELFF	TGCGCCAGCAGCTGGGACTGGGTGAACACCGGGGAGCTGTTTTTT
.	TRBV5-6	TRBJ2-3	.	CASSWATDTQYF	TGTGCCAGCAGCTGGGCCACAGATACGCAGTATTTT
.	TRBV5-1	TRBJ2-7	TRBD1	CASSQTGPYEQYF	TGCGCCAGCAGCCAGACAGGGCCCTACGAGCAGTACTTC
.	TRBV5-4	TRBJ2-7	.	CASSLGGTRYEQYF	TGTGCCAGCAGCTTGGGTGGGACTCGGTACGAGCAGTACTTC
few	TRBV2	TRBJ2-7	TRBD1	CASKQQGATFYEQYF	TGTGCCAGCAAACAACAGGGGGCGACTTTCTACGAGCAGTACTTC
.	TRBV5-6	TRBJ2-7	.	CASRFVGGYEQYF	TGTGCCAGCAGATTCGTCGGGGGCTACGAGCAGTACTTC
few	TRBV6-5	TRBJ2-7	TRBD2	CASSPSGDLYEQYF	TGTGCCAGCAGTCCAAGCGGGGACCTCTACGAGCAGTACTTC
.	TRBV27	TRBJ2-3	TRBD1	CASNLGWGQGRADTQYF	TGTGCCAGCAACCTGGGGTGGGGACAGGGTCGTGCAGATACGCAGTATTTT
few	TRBV15	TRBJ2-7	.	CATSLYRGGNEQYF	TGTGCCACCAGTTTATACAGGGGGGGAAACGAGCAGTACTTC
.	TRBV11-2	TRBJ2-7	.	CASSLEGGVYEQYF	TGTGCCAGCAGCTTAGAAGGGGGAGTCTACGAGCAGTACTTC